This TCR beta chain was sequenced in a study of blood T cell repertoires in COVID-19. Study context: Acute-phase and convalescent COVID-19 samples originated in the United States, Italy and Spain. T cells, B-cell-depleted T cells, or PBMCs supplied cDNA or gDNA.

The Seattle patients joined while their infection was active and were tracked longitudinally afterward. Methods used by the authors: Amplified reference gene primers provided the basis for estimating nucleated cell counts. Produced via immunoSEQ multiplex PCR; TCRdb's table is partial and in-frame only. V, J and clone size derive from that table, while D and trimming were established from the DNA sequence. The table shows about 38,000 clones, with about two thirds occurring only once. This CDR3 has 10 amino acids. With 6 bases removed from V and 8 bases from J, the gap between germline ends came to 7 bases. From germline, CDR1 is MDHEN and CDR2 SYDVKM.

This clonotype was sampled from a man between 65 and 85 years old with COVID-19, enrolled during active disease. The gene calls are TRBV28 and TRBJ1-1; D is possibly TRBD1 (6 bases). Sequences were obtained from peripheral blood. The CDR3 sequence: CASSTGEAFF. The DNA for the CDR3 is TGTGCCAGCAGCACAGGGGAAGCTTTCTTT.